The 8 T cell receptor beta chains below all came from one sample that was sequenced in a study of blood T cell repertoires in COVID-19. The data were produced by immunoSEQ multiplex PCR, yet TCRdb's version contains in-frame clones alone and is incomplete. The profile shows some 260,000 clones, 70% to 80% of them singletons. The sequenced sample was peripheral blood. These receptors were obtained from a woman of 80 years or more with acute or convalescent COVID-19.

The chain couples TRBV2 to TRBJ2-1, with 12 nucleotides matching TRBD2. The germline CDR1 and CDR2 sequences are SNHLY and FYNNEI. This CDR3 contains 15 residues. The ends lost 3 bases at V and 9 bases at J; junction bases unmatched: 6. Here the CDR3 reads CASSDSSGGAIEQFF. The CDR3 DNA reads TGTGCCAGCAGTGATTCTAGCGGGGGGGCGATTGAGCAGTTCTTC.

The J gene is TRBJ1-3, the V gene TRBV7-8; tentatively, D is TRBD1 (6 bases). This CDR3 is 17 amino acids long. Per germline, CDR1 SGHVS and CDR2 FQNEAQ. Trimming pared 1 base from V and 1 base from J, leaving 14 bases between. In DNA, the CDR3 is TGTGCCAGCAGCTTAGGCGGGGGGCGCGGATCTGGAAACACCATATATTTT. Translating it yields CASSLGGGRGSGNTIYF. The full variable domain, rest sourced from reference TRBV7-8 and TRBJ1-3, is GAGVSQSPRYKVAKRGQDVALRCDPISGHVSLFWYQQALGQGPEFLTYFQNEAQLDKSGLPSDRFFAERPEGSVSTLKIQRTQQEDSAVYLCASSLGGGRGSGNTIYFGEGSWLTVV.

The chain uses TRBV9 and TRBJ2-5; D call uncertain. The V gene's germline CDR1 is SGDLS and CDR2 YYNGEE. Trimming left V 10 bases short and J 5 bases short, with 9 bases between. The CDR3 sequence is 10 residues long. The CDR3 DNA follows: TGTGCCGGCGGCAAGGAGACCCAGTACTTC. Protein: CAGGKETQYF.

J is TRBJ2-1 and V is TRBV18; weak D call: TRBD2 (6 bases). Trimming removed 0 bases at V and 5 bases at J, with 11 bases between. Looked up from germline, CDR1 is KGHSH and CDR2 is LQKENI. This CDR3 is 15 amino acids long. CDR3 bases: TGTGCCAGCTCACCACCGTATAGCGGCCACAATGAGCAGTTCTTC. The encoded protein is CASSPPYSGHNEQFF.

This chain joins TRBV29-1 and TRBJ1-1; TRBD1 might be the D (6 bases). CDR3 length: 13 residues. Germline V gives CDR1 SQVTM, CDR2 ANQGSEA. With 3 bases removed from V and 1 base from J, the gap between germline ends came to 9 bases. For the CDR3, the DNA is TGCAGCGTTGACAGGGGACGGAACACTGAAGCTTTCTTT. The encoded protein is CSVDRGRNTEAFF.

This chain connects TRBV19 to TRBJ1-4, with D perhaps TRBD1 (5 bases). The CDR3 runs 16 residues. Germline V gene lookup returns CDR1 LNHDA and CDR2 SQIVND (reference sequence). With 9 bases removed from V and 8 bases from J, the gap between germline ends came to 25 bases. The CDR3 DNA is TGTGCCAGCAGAAGCGGTAGTTCGGCGGGGGTCGAAAAACTGTTTTTT. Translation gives CASRSGSSAGVEKLFF. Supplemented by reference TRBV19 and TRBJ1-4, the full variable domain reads DGGITQSPKYLFRKEGQNVTLSCEQNLNHDAMYWYRQDPGQGLRLIYYSQIVNDFQKGDIAEGYSVSREKKESFPLTVTSAQKNPTAFYLCASRSGSSAGVEKLFFGSGTQLSVL.

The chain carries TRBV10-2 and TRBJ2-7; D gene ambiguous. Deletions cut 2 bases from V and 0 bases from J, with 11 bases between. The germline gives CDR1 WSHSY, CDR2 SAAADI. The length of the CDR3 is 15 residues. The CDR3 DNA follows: TGCGCCAGCAGTGAGGCCTATAAGAGCTCCTACGAGCAGTACTTC. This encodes CASSEAYKSSYEQYF.

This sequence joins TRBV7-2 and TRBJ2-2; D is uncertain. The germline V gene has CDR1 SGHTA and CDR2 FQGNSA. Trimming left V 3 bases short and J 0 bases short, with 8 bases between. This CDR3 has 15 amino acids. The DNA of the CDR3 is TGTGCCAGCAGCTTTTTCGGTACGAACACCGGGGAGCTGTTTTTT. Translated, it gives CASSFFGTNTGELFF. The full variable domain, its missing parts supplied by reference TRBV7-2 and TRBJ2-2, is GAGVSQSPSNKVTEKGKDVELRCDPISGHTALYWYRQSLGQGLEFLIYFQGNSAPDKSGLPSDRFSAERTGGSVSTLTIQRTQQEDSAVYLCASSFFGTNTGELFFGEGSRLTVL.